The sequence of this TCR beta chain was determined in a study of sequential checkpoint blockade in melanoma. The CDR3 runs 14 residues. Germline values: CDR1 LNHDA, CDR2 SQIVND (reference sequence). V was clipped by 6 bases and J by 1 base, with 12 bases between them. The method was immunoSEQ multiplex PCR; TCRdb's version includes in-frame clones alone and lacks a portion of them. This sample has approximately 20,000 clones, with around 26% found just once. Noted treatment: randomized to nivolumab then ipilimumab (arm A) or the reverse (arm B). This chain joins TRBV19 and TRBJ1-1, with TRBD1 as a possible D gene (6 bases). The sample consisted of tumor tissue (inferred from file names), taken from a patient given nivolumab and ipilimumab in sequence. The TCR sequence derives from a human donor with melanoma. CDR3 sequence (DNA): TGTGCCAGTAGCAGGACAGTGAAGAACACTGAAGCTTTCTTT. Its translation is CASSRTVKNTEAFF.